This T cell receptor (beta chain) is from a study of cytomegalovirus exposure and HLA in healthy donors. Germline CDR1 is MNHNY and CDR2 is SVGAGI (reference sequence). Trimming shortened V by 7 bases and J by 4 bases, and 10 bases separated the two germline ends. The CDR3 runs 12 residues. PCR employed 60 Vbeta and 13 Jbeta primers. How the authors handled the data: A follow-up analysis tallied around 80 million unique TCR beta chains, about 11 million shared. The assay was immunoSEQ multiplex PCR, and TCRdb's table has in-frame clones only and misses some. The V and J calls and the clone size are those of that table, but D and trimming were determined from the DNA. The repertoire includes tens of thousands of clones, around 80% of them detected once, and 9.7% sits in the top ten. Whole-study findings and limits: A later analysis linked a missense variant in DCLRE1C to the trimming of TCR beta V and J genes. The presence/absence work took it that sequencing depth was about the same across donors. Some public TCRs appeared in many individuals, while most sequences were rare.

About this clone: Its antigen is undetermined.

Sequences were obtained from PBMCs. The V gene is TRBV6-6, the J gene TRBJ1-2; possible D gene TRBD1, 5 bases. This receptor was identified in a man aged 35 to 55 in good health and CMV-seronegative. The CDR3 DNA follows: TGTGCCAGCACTAGGGGTTCCTATGGCTACACCTTC. Protein product: CASTRGSYGYTF.